This TCR beta chain was recorded in a study of blood T cell repertoires in COVID-19. Study as a whole: Acute-phase and convalescent COVID-19 samples originated in the United States, Italy and Spain. From T cells, B-cell-depleted T cells, or PBMCs came the material, which was cDNA or gDNA.

Authors' analysis steps: Reference gene primer amplification gave estimated nucleated cell counts. Here immunoSEQ multiplex PCR was the method, and the copy in TCRdb shows in-frame clones only, minus some. D and trimming were read from the DNA, whereas the V and J calls and clone size are those reported in that table. Here the sample spans roughly 300,000 clones, roughly four fifths being singletons. V dropped 5 bases and J dropped 4; count of bases not matched to a gene: 3. CDR3 length: 14 amino acids. Germline CDR1 is MNHEY and CDR2 is SMNVEV (reference sequence). This chain connects TRBV27 to TRBJ2-3; 10 bases align to TRBD2. This clonotype was sampled from a woman between 50 and 59 years old who had recovered from COVID-19. Sequences were obtained from peripheral blood. CDR3 in amino acids: CASSGLAGADTQYF. CDR3 DNA sequence: TGTGCCAGCAGTGGGCTAGCGGGAGCAGATACGCAGTATTTT.